This is a list of T cell receptor beta chains from one sample in a study of blood T cell repertoires in COVID-19. The assay was immunoSEQ multiplex PCR, and TCRdb's table has in-frame clones only and misses some. The repertoire consists of about 220,000 clones, with approximately 85% occurring once and the leading ten covering around 2.5%. The source material was peripheral blood. Receptor source: a woman in her 70s with COVID-19, enrolled during active disease. Both conserved end residues are part of each CDR3. A D gene is named only where the DNA matches it firmly. A clone size is listed for some rows: how often the clone was seen (once, few, many), or a class if it is expanded.

NA,TRBV19,15,TRBJ1-1,TRBD1,CASSGHRGKHTEAFF,TGTGCCAGTAGTGGGCACAGGGGGAAGCACACTGAAGCTTTCTTT
NA,TRBV30,14,TRBJ2-1,TRBD2,CAWSRTSSYNEQFF,TGTGCCTGGAGCAGGACTAGCAGCTACAATGAGCAGTTCTTC
NA,TRBV27,17,TRBJ2-2,NA,CASSPYLGQLNTGELFF,TGTGCCAGCAGTCCCTACTTAGGACAGCTGAACACCGGGGAGCTGTTTTTT
NA,TRBV7-2,17,TRBJ1-2,NA,CASSLVMDTGRVYGYTF,TGTGCCAGCAGCTTAGTGATGGACACTGGCAGGGTCTATGGCTACACCTTC
NA,TRBV7-9,15,TRBJ1-4,NA,CASSSRQATNEKLFF,TGTGCCAGCAGCTCTCGACAAGCAACTAATGAAAAACTGTTTTTT
NA,TRBV18,13,TRBJ1-1,TRBD1,CASSPRGSTEAFF,TGTGCCAGCTCACCCAGGGGGAGCACTGAAGCTTTCTTT
NA,TRBV7-3,16,TRBJ2-3,NA,CASSPGGPGATDTQYF,TGTGCCAGCAGCCCAGGGGGGCCCGGGGCAACAGATACGCAGTATTTT
NA,TRBV7-2,16,TRBJ1-3,NA,CASSPPKGNPGNTIYF,TGTGCCAGCAGCCCCCCCAAGGGGAACCCTGGAAACACCATATATTTT
once,TRBV6-5,14,TRBJ2-2,TRBD1,CASSLDRGSGELFF,TGTGCCAGCAGTTTGGACAGGGGGTCCGGGGAGCTGTTTTTT
NA,TRBV29-1,14,TRBJ2-5,TRBD1,CSVESGRGQETQYF,TGCAGCGTTGAAAGTGGCAGGGGGCAAGAGACCCAGTACTTC
NA,TRBV19,15,TRBJ2-2,TRBD2,CASRPSGGFTGELFF,TGTGCCAGTAGACCTAGCGGGGGCTTCACCGGGGAGCTGTTTTTT